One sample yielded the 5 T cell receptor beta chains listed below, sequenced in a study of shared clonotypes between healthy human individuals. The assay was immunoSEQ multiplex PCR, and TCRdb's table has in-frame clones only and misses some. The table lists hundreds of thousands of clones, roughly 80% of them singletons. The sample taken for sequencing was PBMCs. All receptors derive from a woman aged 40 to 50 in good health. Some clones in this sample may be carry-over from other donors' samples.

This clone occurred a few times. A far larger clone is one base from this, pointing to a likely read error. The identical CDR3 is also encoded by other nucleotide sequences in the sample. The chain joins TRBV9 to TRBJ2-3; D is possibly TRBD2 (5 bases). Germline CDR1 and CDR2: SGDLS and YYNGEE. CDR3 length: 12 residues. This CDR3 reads CASSGLGDTQYF. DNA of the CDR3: TGTGCCAGCAGTGGTTTGGGAGATACGCAGTATTTC.

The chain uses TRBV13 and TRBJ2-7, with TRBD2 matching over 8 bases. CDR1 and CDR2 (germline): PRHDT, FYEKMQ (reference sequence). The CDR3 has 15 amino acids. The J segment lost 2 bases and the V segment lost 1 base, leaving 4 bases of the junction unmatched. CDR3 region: CASSLVLAVTYEQYF. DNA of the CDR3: TGTGCCAGCAGCTTAGTACTAGCGGTGACCTACGAGCAGTACTTC. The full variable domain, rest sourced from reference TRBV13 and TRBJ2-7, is AAGVIQSPRHLIKEKRETATLKCYPIPRHDTVYWYQQGPGQDPQFLISFYEKMQSDKGSIPDRFSAQQFSDYHSELNMSSLELGDSALYFCASSLVLAVTYEQYFGPGTRLTVT.

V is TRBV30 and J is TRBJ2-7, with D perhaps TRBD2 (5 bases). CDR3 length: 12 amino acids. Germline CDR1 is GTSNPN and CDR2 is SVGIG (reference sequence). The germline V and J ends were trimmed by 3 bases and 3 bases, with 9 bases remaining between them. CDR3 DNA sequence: TGTGCCTGGAGGACGGGGTTCTACGAGCAGTACTTC. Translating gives CAWRTGFYEQYF. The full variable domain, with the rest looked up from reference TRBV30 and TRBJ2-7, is SQTIHQWPATLVQPVGSPLSLECTVEGTSNPNLYWYRQAAGRGLQLLFYSVGIGQISSEVPQNLSASRPQDRQFILSSKKLLLSDSGFYLCAWRTGFYEQYFGPGTRLTVT.

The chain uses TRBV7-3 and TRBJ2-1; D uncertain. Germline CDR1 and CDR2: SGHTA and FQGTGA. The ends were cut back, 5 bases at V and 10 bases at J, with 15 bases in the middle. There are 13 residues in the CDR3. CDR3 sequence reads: CASSPFRGREQFF. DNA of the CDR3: TGTGCCAGCAGCCCCTTTCGAGGCAGGGAGCAGTTCTTC.

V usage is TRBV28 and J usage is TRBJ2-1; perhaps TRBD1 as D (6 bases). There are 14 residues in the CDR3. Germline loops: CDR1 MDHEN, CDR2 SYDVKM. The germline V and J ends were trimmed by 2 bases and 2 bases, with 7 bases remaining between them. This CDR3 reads CASSLRGTYNEQFF. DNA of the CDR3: TGTGCCAGCAGTTTAAGGGGGACCTACAATGAGCAGTTCTTC.